Presented here are 19 T cell receptor beta chains from one specimen sequenced in a study of blood T cell repertoires in COVID-19. The data were produced by immunoSEQ multiplex PCR, yet TCRdb's version contains in-frame clones alone and is incomplete. This repertoire shows about 180,000 clones, roughly four fifths found once; its top ten account for less than 10%. The sample taken for sequencing was peripheral blood. All receptors derive from a woman between 70 and 85 years old with COVID-19, enrolled during active disease.

This clone was seen a single time. The chain recombines TRBV6-5 with TRBJ2-7, with TRBD2 matching 8 bases. V lost 2 bases to trimming and J lost 2 bases; unmatched junction nucleotides: 5. This CDR3 comprises 15 residues. Germline CDR1 and CDR2: MNHEY and SVGAGI. The CDR3 spells CASSYRNGRAYEQYF. In DNA, the CDR3 is TGTGCCAGCAGTTACCGGAACGGGAGGGCCTACGAGCAGTACTTC.

The chain combines TRBV6-6 with TRBJ2-1; D may be TRBD1 (6 bases). Germline V gene sequence: CDR1 MNHNY, CDR2 SVGAGI (reference sequence). This CDR3 is 14 amino acids long. The V end lost 6 bases, the J end lost 6 bases, and 15 bases lay between the germline ends. CDR3 region: CASRLTDRSNEQFF. The CDR3, as DNA: TGTGCCAGCAGGCTCACGGACAGAAGCAATGAGCAGTTCTTC.

This clone was picked up one time. The chain is built from TRBV9 and TRBJ2-7, with TRBD2 identical over 14 bases. This CDR3 has 15 residues. Germline loops: CDR1 SGDLS, CDR2 YYNGEE. V shed 2 bases and J 3 bases; nucleotides not matched to a gene: 1. The CDR3 nucleotides are TGTGCCAGCAGCGTCGGGACTAGCGGGAGCTACGAGCAGTACTTC. It codes for CASSVGTSGSYEQYF.

The gene calls are TRBV6-2 or TRBV6-3 and TRBJ2-1, with a possible D match to TRBD2 (5 bases). Trimming removed 6 bases from V and 0 bases from J, with 15 bases in between. This CDR3 region has 16 residues. CDR1 MNHEY and CDR2 SVGEGT come from the germline V gene. The CDR3 nucleotides read TGTGCCAGCAGCTATCAGCGGTTAAGCTCCTACAATGAGCAGTTCTTC. Translated: CASSYQRLSSYNEQFF.

J is TRBJ2-3 and V is TRBV27; 7 nucleotides agree with TRBD2. V dropped 5 bases and J dropped 13; count of bases not matched to a gene: 15. The CDR3 totals 14 residues. Per germline, CDR1 MNHEY and CDR2 SMNVEV (reference sequence). The CDR3 nucleotides read TGTGCCAGCAGTGGCCGGGCTAGCGGAGGGTGGGAGTATTTT. Translating it yields CASSGRASGGWEYF.

The chain has TRBV7-3 and TRBJ2-3; 10 bases line up with TRBD2. In germline, CDR1 is SGHTA, CDR2 FQGTGA. The CDR3 contains 18 residues. V shed 0 bases and J 3 bases; nucleotides not matched to a gene: 9. The DNA of the CDR3 is TGTGCCAGCAGCTTAACGCACGGCCTAGCGGGAGAGACAGATACGCAGTATTTT. Its protein is CASSLTHGLAGETDTQYF. Full variable domain (outside the CDR3, taken from reference TRBV7-3 and TRBJ2-3): GAGVSQTPSNKVTEKGKYVELRCDPISGHTALYWYRQSLGQGPEFLIYFQGTGAADDSGLPNDRFFAVRPEGSVSTLKIQRTERGDSAVYLCASSLTHGLAGETDTQYFGPGTRLTVL.

The chain uses TRBV3-1 (or the pseudogene TRBV3-2) and TRBJ2-2; 12 bases map to TRBD2. V shed 2 bases and J 9 bases; nucleotides not matched to a gene: 7. CDR3 size: 16 residues. The germline V gene has CDR1 LGHDT and CDR2 YNNKEL (reference sequence). The CDR3 sequence is CASSQPGLAGNRELFF. For the CDR3, the DNA is TGTGCCAGCAGCCAACCCGGACTAGCGGGAAACAGGGAGCTGTTTTTT.

This chain joins TRBV29-1 and TRBJ1-2, with TRBD1 identical over 8 bases. This CDR3 spans 13 amino acids. Per germline, CDR1 SQVTM and CDR2 ANQGSEA. The junction had 3 bases not matched to a gene; V was cut back by 4 bases and J by 2 bases. In DNA form, the CDR3 reads TGCAGCGTTGGAAGGGACAGGAACTATGGCTACACCTTC. Protein product: CSVGRDRNYGYTF.

This clone was picked up one time. The V gene is TRBV7-2, the J gene TRBJ1-2; 8 bases align to TRBD1. Germline V gene data show CDR1 as SGHTA and CDR2 as FQGNSA. The trim removed 1 base at V and 2 bases at J, leaving 0 bases unmatched. CDR3 length equals 14 residues. The CDR3 DNA is TGTGCCAGCAGCTTAGGACAGGGGAACTATGGCTACACCTTC. Its translation: CASSLGQGNYGYTF.

J is TRBJ2-5 and V is TRBV2, with 9 bases identical to TRBD1. J lost 3 bases, V lost 6 bases, and 2 bases had no gene match. The CDR3 runs 13 residues. Germline CDR1 SNHLY, CDR2 FYNNEI. CDR3 region: CASRRDREETQYF. Here the CDR3 DNA reads TGTGCCAGCAGACGGGACAGGGAAGAGACCCAGTACTTC.

This clone came up a few times. This chain joins TRBV18 and TRBJ2-2; TRBD2 agrees at 14 bases. Losses at the gene ends were 2 bases for V and 7 bases for J; bases not matched to a gene: 3. The CDR3 length is 16 residues. Germline V gene lookup returns CDR1 KGHSH and CDR2 LQKENI. CDR3 residues: CASSPAGLAGDGELFF. The CDR3 coding sequence is TGTGCCAGCTCACCAGCGGGACTAGCGGGAGACGGGGAGCTGTTTTTT.

V and J are TRBV3-1 (or the pseudogene TRBV3-2) and TRBJ2-1, with D perhaps matching TRBD2 (5 bases). The CDR3 spans 14 residues. With 8 bases removed from V and 8 bases from J, the gap between germline ends came to 19 bases. The germline gives CDR1 LGHDT, CDR2 YNNKEL (reference sequence). The CDR3, as DNA: TGTGCCAGCCGCCGAGGAGAGGGTGCCCATGAGCAGTTCTTC. Its translation is CASRRGEGAHEQFF.

The genes are TRBV18 and TRBJ2-3, with a weak D call TRBD2 (5 bases). The CDR3 runs to 16 residues. The ends were cut back, 2 bases at V and 3 bases at J, with 15 bases in the middle. The germline V gene encodes CDR1 KGHSH and CDR2 LQKENI. CDR3 sequence reads: CASSPNYRGGTDTQYF. The CDR3 DNA reads TGTGCCAGCTCACCAAATTACCGCGGCGGGACAGATACGCAGTATTTT.

The chain has TRBV19 and TRBJ2-5; 10 positions match TRBD2. The J segment lost 0 bases and the V segment lost 6 bases, leaving 4 bases of the junction unmatched. Per the germline V gene, CDR1 is LNHDA and CDR2 is SQIVND (reference sequence). This CDR3 comprises 15 residues. Written as DNA, the CDR3 is TGTGCCAGTAGAGGGGGACTAGCGTACCAAGAGACCCAGTACTTC. This sequence encodes CASRGGLAYQETQYF.

V usage is TRBV7-9 and J usage is TRBJ2-1; D gene ambiguous. Trimming took 2 bases from V and 7 from J, leaving 12 bases between them. The CDR3 has 14 residues. CDR1 SEHNR and CDR2 FQNEAQ come from the germline V gene (reference sequence). The CDR3 nucleotides read TGTGCCAGCAGCTTAAGCCCCTTATCGAATGAGCAGTTCTTC. This translates into CASSLSPLSNEQFF. Full variable domain (outside the CDR3, taken from reference TRBV7-9 and TRBJ2-1): DTGVSQNPRHKITKRGQNVTFRCDPISEHNRLYWYRQTLGQGPEFLTYFQNEAQLEKSRLLSDRFSAERPKGSFSTLEIQRTEQGDSAMYLCASSLSPLSNEQFFGPGTRLTVL.

The V and J genes are TRBV7-6 and TRBJ1-1; possibly TRBD1 for D (6 bases). Germline V gene lookup returns CDR1 SGHVS and CDR2 FNYEAQ. This CDR3 comprises 15 residues. The V end was cut by 1 base, the J end by 5 bases, with 14 bases between. This CDR3 reads CASSLGGRGKTEAFF. As DNA, the CDR3 is TGTGCCAGCAGCTTAGGGGGCAGGGGAAAAACTGAAGCTTTCTTT.

The chain employs TRBV7-9 and TRBJ2-1, with 9 bases identical to TRBD2. J lost 0 bases, V lost 4 bases, and 4 bases had no gene match. This CDR3 comprises 16 residues. Per the germline V gene, CDR1 is SEHNR and CDR2 is FQNEAQ (reference sequence). The CDR3 DNA reads TGTGCCAGCAGCTCCCATAGCGGGAGCTCCTACAATGAGCAGTTCTTC. Protein: CASSSHSGSSYNEQFF.

This chain links TRBV2 with TRBJ2-3, with D tentatively TRBD2 (5 bases). Germline CDR1 and CDR2: SNHLY and FYNNEI. Trimming pared 4 bases from V and 1 base from J, leaving 9 bases between. The length of the CDR3 is 14 residues. The CDR3 reads CASSGRAGTDTQYF. CDR3 DNA sequence: TGTGCCAGCAGTGGTCGAGCGGGCACAGATACGCAGTATTTT.

The rearrangement links TRBV5-1 to TRBJ2-7; D unresolved. Trimming removed 0 bases at V and 7 bases at J, with 17 bases between. Looked up from germline, CDR1 is SGHRS and CDR2 is YFSETQ. This CDR3 comprises 15 residues. CDR3 protein: CASSLDGQIPLEQYF. The DNA of the CDR3 is TGCGCCAGCAGCTTGGATGGGCAAATACCCCTGGAGCAGTACTTC.